This T cell receptor (beta chain) originates from a study of T cells in Graves' hyperthyroidism and ophthalmopathy. TCR beta CDR3 regions were amplified from RNA transcripts. A first-round RT-PCR of the TCR CDR3 used the HTBI primer set. In TCRdb, the multiplex PCR reads were re-called with MiXCR into one record per CDR3 protein. This sample has about 590,000 distinct CDR3 sequences, with roughly 14% found just once. At least ten counts were recorded for this clonotype. Investigators excluded patients with uncontrolled infection, other autoimmune disease, pregnancy or lactation. Fresh peripheral blood, 8 to 10 ml, was the source of the PBMCs. CDR3 length: 13 amino acids. Germline V gene lookup returns CDR1 DFQATT and CDR2 SNEGSKA (reference sequence). The germline V and J ends were trimmed by 3 bases and 7 bases, with 13 bases remaining between them.

This clonotype originated in a woman in her 30s with Graves' hyperthyroidism. Sequencing was done on a sample of blood. The chain couples TRBV20-1 to TRBJ2-1, with D tentatively TRBD2 (6 bases). Here the CDR3 DNA reads TGCAGTGCTAGGGTACGGGAGAGTAATGAGCAGTTCTTC. Amino acid sequence: CSARVRESNEQFF.